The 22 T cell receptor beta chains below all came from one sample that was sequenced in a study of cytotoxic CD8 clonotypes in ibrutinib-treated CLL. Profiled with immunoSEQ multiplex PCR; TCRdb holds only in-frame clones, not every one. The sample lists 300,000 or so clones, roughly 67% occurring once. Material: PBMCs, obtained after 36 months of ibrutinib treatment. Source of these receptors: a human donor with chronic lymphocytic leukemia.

The CDR3 coding sequence is TGTGCCAGCAGCTACCGCCCGGGACAGGGGGGTTACGAGCAGTACTTC. Translating gives CASSYRPGQGGYEQYF. The V and J genes are TRBV7-2 and TRBJ2-5; 11 bases match TRBD1. With the DNA end fitting TRBJ2-7 better, the J assignment may be wrong. This CDR3 is 16 amino acids long. Germline V lookup: CDR1 SGHTA, CDR2 FQGNSA.

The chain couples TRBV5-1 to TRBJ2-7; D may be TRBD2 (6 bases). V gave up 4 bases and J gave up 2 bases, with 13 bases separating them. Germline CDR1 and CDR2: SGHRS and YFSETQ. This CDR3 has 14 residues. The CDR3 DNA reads TGCGCCAGCAGCAAGGACGGACTACCCTACGAGCAGTACTTC. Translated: CASSKDGLPYEQYF.

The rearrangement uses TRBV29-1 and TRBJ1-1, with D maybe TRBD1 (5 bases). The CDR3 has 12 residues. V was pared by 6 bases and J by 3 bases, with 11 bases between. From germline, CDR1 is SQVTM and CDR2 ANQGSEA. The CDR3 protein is CSVLRGDTEAFF. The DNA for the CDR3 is TGCAGCGTCCTTCGGGGGGACACTGAAGCTTTCTTT.

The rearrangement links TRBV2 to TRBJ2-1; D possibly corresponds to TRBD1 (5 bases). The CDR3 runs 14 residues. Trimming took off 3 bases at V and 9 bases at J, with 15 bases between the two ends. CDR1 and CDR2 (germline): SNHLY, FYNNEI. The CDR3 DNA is TGTGCCAGCAGTGAGGTCAGGGAAATCATTGAGCAGTTCTTC. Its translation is CASSEVREIIEQFF.

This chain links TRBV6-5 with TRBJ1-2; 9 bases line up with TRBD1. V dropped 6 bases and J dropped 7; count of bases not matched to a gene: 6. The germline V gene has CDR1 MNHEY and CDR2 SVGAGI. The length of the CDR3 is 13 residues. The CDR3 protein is CASSGGTGIGYTF. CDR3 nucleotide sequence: TGTGCCAGCAGCGGAGGGACAGGGATTGGCTACACCTTC.

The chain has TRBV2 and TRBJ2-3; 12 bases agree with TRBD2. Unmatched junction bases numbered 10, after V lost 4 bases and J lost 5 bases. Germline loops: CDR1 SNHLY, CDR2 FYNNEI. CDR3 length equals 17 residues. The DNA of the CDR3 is TGTGCCAGCAGTGTATCTCTAGCGGGGGGGCAGGTAGATACGCAGTATTTT. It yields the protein CASSVSLAGGQVDTQYF.

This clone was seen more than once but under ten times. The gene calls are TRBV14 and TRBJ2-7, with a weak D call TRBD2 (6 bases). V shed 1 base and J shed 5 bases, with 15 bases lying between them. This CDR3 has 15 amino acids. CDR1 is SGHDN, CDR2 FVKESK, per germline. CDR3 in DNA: TGTGCCAGCAGCCAAGCACTGACTAGTCTTGACGAGCAGTACTTC. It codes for CASSQALTSLDEQYF.

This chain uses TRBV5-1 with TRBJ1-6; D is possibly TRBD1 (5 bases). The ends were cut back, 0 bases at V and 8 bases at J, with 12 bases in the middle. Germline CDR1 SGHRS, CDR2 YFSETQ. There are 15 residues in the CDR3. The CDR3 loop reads CASSLAGTAYSPLHF. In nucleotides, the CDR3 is TGCGCCAGCAGCTTGGCCGGGACGGCCTATTCACCCCTCCACTTT.

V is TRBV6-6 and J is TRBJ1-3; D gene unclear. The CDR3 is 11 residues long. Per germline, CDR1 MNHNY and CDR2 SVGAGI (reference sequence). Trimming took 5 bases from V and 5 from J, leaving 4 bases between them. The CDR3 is CASSMRNTIYF. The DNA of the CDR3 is TGTGCCAGCAGTATGCGAAACACCATATATTTT.

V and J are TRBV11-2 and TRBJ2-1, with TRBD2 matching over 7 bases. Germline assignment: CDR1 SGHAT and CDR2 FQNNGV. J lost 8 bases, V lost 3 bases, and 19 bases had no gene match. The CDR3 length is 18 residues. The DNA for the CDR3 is TGTGCCAGCAGCTTCCGGGGGGTAGTAGGGAGGGCCTTAGATGAGCAGTTCTTC. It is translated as CASSFRGVVGRALDEQFF.

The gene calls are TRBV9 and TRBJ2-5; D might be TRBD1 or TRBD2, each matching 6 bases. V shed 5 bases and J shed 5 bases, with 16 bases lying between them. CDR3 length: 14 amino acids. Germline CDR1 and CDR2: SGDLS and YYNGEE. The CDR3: CASSTYGGPETQYF. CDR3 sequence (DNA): TGTGCCAGCAGTACTTATGGGGGGCCGGAGACCCAGTACTTC.

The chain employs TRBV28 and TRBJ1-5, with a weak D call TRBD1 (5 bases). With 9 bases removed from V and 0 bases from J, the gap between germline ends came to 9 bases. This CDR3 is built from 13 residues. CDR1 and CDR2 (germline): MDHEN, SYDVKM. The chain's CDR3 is CASNRNSNQPQHF. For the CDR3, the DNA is TGTGCCAGTAACAGGAATAGCAATCAGCCCCAGCATTTT.

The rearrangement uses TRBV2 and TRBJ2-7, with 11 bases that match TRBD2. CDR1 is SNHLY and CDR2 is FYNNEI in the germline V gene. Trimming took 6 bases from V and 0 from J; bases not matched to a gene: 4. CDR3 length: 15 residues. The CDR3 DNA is TGTGCCAGCAGGGTGGGACTAGCGGACTCCTACGAGCAGTACTTC. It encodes CASRVGLADSYEQYF.

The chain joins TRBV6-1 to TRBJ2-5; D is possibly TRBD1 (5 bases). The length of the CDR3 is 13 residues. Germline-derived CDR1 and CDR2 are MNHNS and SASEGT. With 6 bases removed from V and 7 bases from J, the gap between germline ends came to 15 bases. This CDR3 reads CASRAQTGWTQYF. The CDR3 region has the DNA TGTGCCAGCAGGGCCCAAACAGGATGGACCCAGTACTTC.

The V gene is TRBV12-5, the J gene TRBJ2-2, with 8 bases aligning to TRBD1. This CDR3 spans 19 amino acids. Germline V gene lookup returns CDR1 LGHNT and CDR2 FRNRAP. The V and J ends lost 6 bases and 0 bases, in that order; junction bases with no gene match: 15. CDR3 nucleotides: TGTGCTAGTGGGTGGACAGGGACCGTCGTAGGTACGAACACCGGGGAGCTGTTTTTT. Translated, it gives CASGWTGTVVGTNTGELFF.

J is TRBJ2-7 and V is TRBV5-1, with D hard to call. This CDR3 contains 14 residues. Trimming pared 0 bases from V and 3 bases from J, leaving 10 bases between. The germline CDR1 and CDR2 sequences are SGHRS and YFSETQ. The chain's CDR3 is CASSLGSPGYEQYF. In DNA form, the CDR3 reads TGCGCCAGCAGCTTGGGCAGCCCCGGCTACGAGCAGTACTTC.

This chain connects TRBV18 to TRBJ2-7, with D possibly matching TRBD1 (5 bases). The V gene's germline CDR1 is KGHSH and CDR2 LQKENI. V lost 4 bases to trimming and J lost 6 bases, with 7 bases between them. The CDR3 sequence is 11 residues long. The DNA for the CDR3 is TGTGCCAGCTCACTGGGGCGCGAGCAGTACTTC. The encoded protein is CASSLGREQYF.

The CDR3, as DNA: TGTGCCAGCAGTCCCCCCTCCCCCGAGCAGTACTTC. Protein product: CASSPPSPEQYF. This chain uses TRBV27 with TRBJ2-7; no clear D. Looked up from germline, CDR1 is MNHEY and CDR2 is SMNVEV (reference sequence). CDR3 length equals 12 residues. V lost 5 bases and J lost 6, with 11 bases in between.

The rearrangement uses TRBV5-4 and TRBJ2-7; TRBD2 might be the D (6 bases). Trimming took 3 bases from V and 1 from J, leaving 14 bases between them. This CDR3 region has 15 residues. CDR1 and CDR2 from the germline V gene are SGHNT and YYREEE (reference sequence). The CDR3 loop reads CASSWVADPSYEQYF. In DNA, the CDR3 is TGTGCCAGCAGCTGGGTAGCGGACCCTTCCTACGAGCAGTACTTC.

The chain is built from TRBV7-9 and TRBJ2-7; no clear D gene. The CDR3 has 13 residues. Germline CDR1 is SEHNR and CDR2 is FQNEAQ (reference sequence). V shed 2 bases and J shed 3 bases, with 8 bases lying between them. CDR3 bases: TGTGCCAGCAGCTTACTCGGGTTCTACGAGCAGTACTTC. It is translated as CASSLLGFYEQYF.

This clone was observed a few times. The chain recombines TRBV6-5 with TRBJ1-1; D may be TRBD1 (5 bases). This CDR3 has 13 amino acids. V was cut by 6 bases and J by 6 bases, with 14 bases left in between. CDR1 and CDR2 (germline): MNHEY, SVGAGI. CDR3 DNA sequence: TGTGCCAGCAGCCTCACGCGGGGGGCTGAAGCTTTCTTT. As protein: CASSLTRGAEAFF.

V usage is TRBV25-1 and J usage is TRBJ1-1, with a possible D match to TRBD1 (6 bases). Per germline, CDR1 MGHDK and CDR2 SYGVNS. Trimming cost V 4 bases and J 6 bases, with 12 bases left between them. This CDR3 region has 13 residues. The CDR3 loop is CASSGTGSPEAFF. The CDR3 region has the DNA TGTGCCAGCAGTGGTACAGGGTCCCCTGAAGCTTTCTTT.